These 10 T cell receptor beta chains were all obtained from the same sample, sequenced in a study of blood T cell repertoires in COVID-19. Libraries were prepared by immunoSEQ multiplex PCR; TCRdb keeps only in-frame clonotypes and omits some of them. The sample contains 300,000 to 400,000 clones, around 84% of which appear only once. Sequencing was carried out using PBMCs or T cells enriched from blood (not recorded which). The receptors come from a woman between 25 and 40 years old who had been exposed to COVID-19.

The chain combines TRBV5-5 with TRBJ1-1, with no clear D. The CDR3 loop spans 13 amino acids. V lost 6 bases and J lost 1, with 10 bases in between. Germline CDR1 SGHKS, CDR2 YYEKEE (reference sequence). This CDR3 is CASTPYKNTEAFF. As DNA, the CDR3 is TGTGCCAGCACCCCATACAAGAACACTGAAGCTTTCTTT.

This chain links TRBV5-6 with TRBJ2-7; 12 bases map to TRBD1. From germline, CDR1 is SGHDT and CDR2 YYEEEE. V shed 1 base and J 4 bases; nucleotides not matched to a gene: 9. The CDR3 totals 17 residues. The CDR3 coding sequence is TGTGCCAGCAGCTTGATGGTGGGGACAGGGGGCCTATACGAGCAGTACTTC. Amino acids: CASSLMVGTGGLYEQYF.

V is TRBV19 and J is TRBJ1-3; D remains ambiguous. The CDR3 sequence is 12 residues long. V was shortened by 5 bases and J by 8 bases, with 10 bases between the two germline ends. In germline, CDR1 is LNHDA, CDR2 SQIVND (reference sequence). The CDR3 is CASSVLLYTIYF. For the CDR3, the DNA is TGTGCCAGTAGTGTACTACTCTACACCATATATTTT.

V and J are TRBV5-6 and TRBJ1-4; the match to TRBD1 covers 7 bases. This CDR3 spans 15 amino acids. Germline V gene lookup returns CDR1 SGHDT and CDR2 YYEEEE. With 2 bases clipped from V and 7 bases from J, the junction kept 8 bases outside the gene matches. The CDR3 bases are TGTGCCAGCAGCTTACCAGGGTCAGGGGGTGAAAAACTGTTTTTT. It codes for CASSLPGSGGEKLFF. The full variable domain, with the rest looked up from reference TRBV5-6 and TRBJ1-4, is DAGVTQSPTHLIKTRGQQVTLRCSPKSGHDTVSWYQQALGQGPQFIFQYYEEEERQRGNFPDRFSGHQFPNYSSELNVNALLLGDSALYLCASSLPGSGGEKLFFGSGTQLSVL.

This chain links TRBV28 with TRBJ2-3; a possible D gene is TRBD1 (6 bases). V lost 3 bases and J 4 bases, leaving 26 bases between the germline ends. Germline V gene sequence: CDR1 MDHEN, CDR2 SYDVKM. The CDR3 has 19 amino acids. The chain's CDR3 is CASSFKTGSRNYGADTQYF. Written as DNA, the CDR3 is TGTGCCAGCAGTTTCAAAACAGGGTCTAGGAATTATGGGGCAGATACGCAGTATTTT.

V gene TRBV27 combines with J gene TRBJ2-4; 8 nucleotides line up with TRBD1. Trimming cost V 6 bases and J 7 bases; bases outside gene matches: 8. The CDR3 contains 14 residues. Germline CDR1 MNHEY, CDR2 SMNVEV (reference sequence). The DNA of the CDR3 is TGTGCCAGCAGCCGGACAGGGAAAGTTAACATTCAGTACTTC. Residues: CASSRTGKVNIQYF.

In this sample, this clone turned up once. This chain joins TRBV28 and TRBJ2-4; maybe TRBD1 (6 bases). Trimming took off 7 bases at V and 0 bases at J, with 13 bases between the two ends. Germline V gene lookup returns CDR1 MDHEN and CDR2 SYDVKM. The CDR3 has 15 amino acids. CDR3 sequence reads: CASTPRGKAKNIQYF. The CDR3, as DNA: TGTGCCAGCACCCCGAGGGGGAAAGCCAAAAACATTCAGTACTTC.

The chain uses TRBV5-4 and TRBJ2-3; no firm D call. Trimming cost V 0 bases and J 4 bases, with 12 bases left between them. This CDR3 comprises 15 residues. Germline CDR1 and CDR2: SGHNT and YYREEE (reference sequence). The CDR3 region has the DNA TGTGCCAGCAGCTTGGACTCCCGTGTCGCAGATACGCAGTATTTT. It encodes CASSLDSRVADTQYF.

This sequence joins TRBV2 and TRBJ2-1; no firm D call. The CDR3 is made up of 11 amino acids. Germline loops: CDR1 SNHLY, CDR2 FYNNEI. V was cut by 6 bases and J by 8 bases, with 8 bases left in between. The DNA for the CDR3 is TGTGCCAGCAGCCCCTTGTATGAGCAGTTCTTC. It is translated as CASSPLYEQFF.

The chain couples TRBV4-2 to TRBJ2-5, with D perhaps matching TRBD1 (9 bases). The germline V gene has CDR1 LGHNA and CDR2 YNFKEQ. With 1 base removed from V and 3 bases from J, the gap between germline ends came to 33 bases. There are 22 residues in the CDR3. The CDR3 DNA sequence: TGTGCCAGCAGCCAAGGGCCGGGACAGGGAGGGGTGGCGGGAGGTCAAAAAGAGACCCAGTACTTC. It is translated as CASSQGPGQGGVAGGQKETQYF.